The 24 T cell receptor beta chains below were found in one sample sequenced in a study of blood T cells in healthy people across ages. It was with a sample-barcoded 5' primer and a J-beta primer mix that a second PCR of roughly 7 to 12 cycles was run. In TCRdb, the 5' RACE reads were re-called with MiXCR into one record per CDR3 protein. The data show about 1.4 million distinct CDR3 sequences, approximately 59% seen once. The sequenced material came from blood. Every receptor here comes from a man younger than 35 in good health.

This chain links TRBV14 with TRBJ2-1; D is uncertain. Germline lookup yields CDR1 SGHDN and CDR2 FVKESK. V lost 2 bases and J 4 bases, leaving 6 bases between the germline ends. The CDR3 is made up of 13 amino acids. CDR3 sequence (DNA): TGTGCCAGCAGCCAAATACGATACAATGAGCAGTTCTTC. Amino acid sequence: CASSQIRYNEQFF.

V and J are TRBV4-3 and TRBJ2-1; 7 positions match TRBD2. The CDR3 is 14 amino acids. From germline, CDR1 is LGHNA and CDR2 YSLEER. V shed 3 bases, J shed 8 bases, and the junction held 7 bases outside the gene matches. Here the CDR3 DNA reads TGCGCCAGCAGCCAGCACCGGGGGGTCTATGAGCAGTTCTTC. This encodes CASSQHRGVYEQFF.

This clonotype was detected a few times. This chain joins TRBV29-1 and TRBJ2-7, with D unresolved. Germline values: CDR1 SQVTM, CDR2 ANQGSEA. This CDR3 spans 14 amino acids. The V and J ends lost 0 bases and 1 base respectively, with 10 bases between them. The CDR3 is CSVEEDGASYEQYF. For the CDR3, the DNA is TGCAGCGTTGAAGAGGACGGAGCATCCTACGAGCAGTACTTC.

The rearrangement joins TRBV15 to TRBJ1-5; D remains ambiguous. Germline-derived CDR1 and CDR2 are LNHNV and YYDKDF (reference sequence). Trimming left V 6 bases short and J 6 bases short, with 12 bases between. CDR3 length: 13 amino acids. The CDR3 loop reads CATRAGMGQPQHF. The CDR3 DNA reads TGTGCCACCAGAGCCGGGATGGGTCAGCCCCAGCATTTT. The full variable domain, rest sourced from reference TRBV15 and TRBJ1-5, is DAMVIQNPRYQVTQFGKPVTLSCSQTLNHNVMYWYQQKSSQAPKLLFHYYDKDFNNEADTPDNFQSRRPNTSFCFLDIRSPGLGDTAMYLCATRAGMGQPQHFGDGTRLSIL.

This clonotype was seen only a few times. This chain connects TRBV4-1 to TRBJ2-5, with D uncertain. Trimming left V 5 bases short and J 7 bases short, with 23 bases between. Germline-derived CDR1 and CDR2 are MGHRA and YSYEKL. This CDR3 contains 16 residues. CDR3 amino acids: CASSERVYKPRGTQYF. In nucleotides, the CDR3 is TGCGCCAGCAGCGAAAGGGTCTATAAGCCTCGCGGGACCCAGTACTTC.

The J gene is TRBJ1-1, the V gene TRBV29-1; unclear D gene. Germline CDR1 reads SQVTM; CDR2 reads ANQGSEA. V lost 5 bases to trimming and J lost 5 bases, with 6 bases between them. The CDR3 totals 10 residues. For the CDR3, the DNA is TGCAGCGTTCGCGGGACTGAAGCTTTCTTT. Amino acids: CSVRGTEAFF.

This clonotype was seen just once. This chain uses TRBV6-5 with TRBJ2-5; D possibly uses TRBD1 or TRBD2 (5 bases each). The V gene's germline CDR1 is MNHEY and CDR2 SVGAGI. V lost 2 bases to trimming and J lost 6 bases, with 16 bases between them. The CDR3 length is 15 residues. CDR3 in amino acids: CASSYGKGRRKTQYF. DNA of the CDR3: TGTGCCAGCAGTTACGGGAAGGGGAGACGGAAGACCCAGTACTTC.

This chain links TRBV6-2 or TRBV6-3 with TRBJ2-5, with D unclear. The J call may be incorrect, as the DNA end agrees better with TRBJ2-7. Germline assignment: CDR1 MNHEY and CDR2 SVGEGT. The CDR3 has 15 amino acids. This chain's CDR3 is CASSSGRMVQDEQYF. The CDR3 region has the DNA TGTGCCAGCAGTTCTGGCAGGATGGTTCAAGACGAGCAGTACTTC.

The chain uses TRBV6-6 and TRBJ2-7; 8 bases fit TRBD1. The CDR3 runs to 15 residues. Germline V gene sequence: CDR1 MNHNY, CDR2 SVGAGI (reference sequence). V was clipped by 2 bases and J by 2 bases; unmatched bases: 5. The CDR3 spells CASSYTRQGTYEQYF. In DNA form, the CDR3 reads TGTGCCAGCAGTTACACTCGACAGGGGACCTACGAGCAGTACTTC.

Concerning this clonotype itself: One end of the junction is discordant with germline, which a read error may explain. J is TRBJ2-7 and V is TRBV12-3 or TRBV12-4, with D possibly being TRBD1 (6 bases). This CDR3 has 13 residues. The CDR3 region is CASRPTGSSEQYF. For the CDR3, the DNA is TGTGCCAGCAGACCGACAGGCTCCTCCGAGCAGTACTTC.

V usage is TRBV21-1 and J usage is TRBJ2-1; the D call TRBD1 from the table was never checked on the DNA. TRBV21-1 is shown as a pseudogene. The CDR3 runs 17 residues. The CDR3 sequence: CASSKDGDRFRQGEQFF. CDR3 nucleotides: TGTGCCAGCAGCAAAGATGGCGATCGGTTCAGGCAGGGTGAGCAGTTCTTC.

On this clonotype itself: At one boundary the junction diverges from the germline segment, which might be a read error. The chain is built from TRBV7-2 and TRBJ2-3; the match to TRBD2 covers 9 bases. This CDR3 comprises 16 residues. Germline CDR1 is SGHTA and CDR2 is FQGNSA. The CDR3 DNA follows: TGTGCCAGCAGCTTAGCTAGCGGGAGCAGCATAGATACGCAGTATTTT. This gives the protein CASSLASGSSIDTQYF.

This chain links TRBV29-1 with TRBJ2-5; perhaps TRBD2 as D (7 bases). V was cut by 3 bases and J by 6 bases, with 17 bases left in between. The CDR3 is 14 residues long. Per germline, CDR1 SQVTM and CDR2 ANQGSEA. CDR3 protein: CSVESGGSLKTQYF. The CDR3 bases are TGCAGCGTTGAGTCGGGGGGCAGTTTAAAGACCCAGTACTTC.

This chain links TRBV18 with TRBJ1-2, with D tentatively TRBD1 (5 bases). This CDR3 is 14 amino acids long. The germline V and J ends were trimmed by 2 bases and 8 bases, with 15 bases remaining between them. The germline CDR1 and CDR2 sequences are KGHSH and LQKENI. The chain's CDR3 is CASSPRGRETGYTF. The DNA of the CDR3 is TGTGCCAGCTCACCAAGAGGCAGGGAAACAGGCTACACCTTC.

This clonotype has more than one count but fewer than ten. The CDR3 is CASSGRRINTEAFF. The CDR3 nucleotides read TGTGCCAGCAGTGGGAGGAGAATAAACACTGAAGCTTTCTTT. The rearrangement joins TRBV25-1 to TRBJ1-1; D call uncertain. This CDR3 is built from 14 residues. V was cut by 4 bases and J by 2 bases, with 11 bases left in between. The germline V gene encodes CDR1 MGHDK and CDR2 SYGVNS.

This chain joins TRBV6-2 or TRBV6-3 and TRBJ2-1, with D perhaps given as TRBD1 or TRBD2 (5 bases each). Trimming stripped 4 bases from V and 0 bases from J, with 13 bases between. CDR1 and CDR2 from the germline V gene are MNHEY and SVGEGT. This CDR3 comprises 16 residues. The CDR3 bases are TGTGCCAGCAGTTCCAATAGCGACAGCTCCTACAATGAGCAGTTCTTC. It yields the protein CASSSNSDSSYNEQFF.

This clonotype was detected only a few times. Written as DNA, the CDR3 is TGCAGCGTTGACCGCGCGGGCTCCTACAATGAGCAGTTCTTC. Amino acids: CSVDRAGSYNEQFF. The chain is built from TRBV29-1 and TRBJ2-1; the D gene is possibly TRBD2 (5 bases). CDR1 SQVTM and CDR2 ANQGSEA come from the germline V gene. The CDR3 has 14 residues. V was trimmed by 3 bases and J by 0 bases, leaving 9 bases between them.

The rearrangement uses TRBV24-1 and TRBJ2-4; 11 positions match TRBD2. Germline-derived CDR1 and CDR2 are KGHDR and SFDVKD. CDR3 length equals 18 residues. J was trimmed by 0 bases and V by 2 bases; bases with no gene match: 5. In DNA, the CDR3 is TGTGCCACCAGTGATTCGGGGACTAGCGGTCTAGCCAAAAACATTCAGTACTTC. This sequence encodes CATSDSGTSGLAKNIQYF.

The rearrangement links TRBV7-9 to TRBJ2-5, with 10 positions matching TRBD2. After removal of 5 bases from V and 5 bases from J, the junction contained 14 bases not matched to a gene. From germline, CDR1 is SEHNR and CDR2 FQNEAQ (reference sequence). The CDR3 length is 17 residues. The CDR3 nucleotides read TGTGCCAGCAGCACTAACCCAGCGGGAGGGGCCAACGAGACCCAGTACTTC. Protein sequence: CASSTNPAGGANETQYF.

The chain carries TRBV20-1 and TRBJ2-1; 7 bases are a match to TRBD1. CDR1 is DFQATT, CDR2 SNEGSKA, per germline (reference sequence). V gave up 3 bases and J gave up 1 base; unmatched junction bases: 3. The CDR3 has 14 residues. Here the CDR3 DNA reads TGCAGTGCTAGCGACAGGGTTTCCTACAATGAGCAGTTCTTC. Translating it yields CSASDRVSYNEQFF.

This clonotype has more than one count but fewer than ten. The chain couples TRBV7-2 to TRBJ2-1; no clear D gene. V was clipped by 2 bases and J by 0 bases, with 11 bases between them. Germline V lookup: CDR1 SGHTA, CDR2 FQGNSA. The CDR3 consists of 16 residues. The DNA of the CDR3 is TGTGCCAGCAGCTTATTATCCGAATCCTCCTACAATGAGCAGTTCTTC. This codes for CASSLLSESSYNEQFF.

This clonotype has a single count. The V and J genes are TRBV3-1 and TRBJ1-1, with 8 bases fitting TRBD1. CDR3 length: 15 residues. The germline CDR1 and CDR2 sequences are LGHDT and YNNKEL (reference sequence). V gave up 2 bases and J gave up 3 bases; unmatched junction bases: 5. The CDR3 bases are TGTGCCAGCAGCCAACCGACAGGGGCCGACACTGAAGCTTTCTTT. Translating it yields CASSQPTGADTEAFF.

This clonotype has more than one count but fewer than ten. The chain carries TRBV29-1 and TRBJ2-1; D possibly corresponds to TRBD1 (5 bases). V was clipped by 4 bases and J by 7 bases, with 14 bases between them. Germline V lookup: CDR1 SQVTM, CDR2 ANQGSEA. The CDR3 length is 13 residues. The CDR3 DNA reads TGCAGCGTTGTGATCCAGGGCGAGAATGAGCAGTTCTTC. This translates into CSVVIQGENEQFF.

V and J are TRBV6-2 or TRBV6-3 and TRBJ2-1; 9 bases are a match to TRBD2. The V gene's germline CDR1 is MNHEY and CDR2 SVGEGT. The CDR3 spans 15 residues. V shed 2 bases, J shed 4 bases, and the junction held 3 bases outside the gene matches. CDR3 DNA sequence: TGTGCCAGCAGTTACGCGCGGGGGGGTTACAATGAGCAGTTCTTC. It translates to CASSYARGGYNEQFF.